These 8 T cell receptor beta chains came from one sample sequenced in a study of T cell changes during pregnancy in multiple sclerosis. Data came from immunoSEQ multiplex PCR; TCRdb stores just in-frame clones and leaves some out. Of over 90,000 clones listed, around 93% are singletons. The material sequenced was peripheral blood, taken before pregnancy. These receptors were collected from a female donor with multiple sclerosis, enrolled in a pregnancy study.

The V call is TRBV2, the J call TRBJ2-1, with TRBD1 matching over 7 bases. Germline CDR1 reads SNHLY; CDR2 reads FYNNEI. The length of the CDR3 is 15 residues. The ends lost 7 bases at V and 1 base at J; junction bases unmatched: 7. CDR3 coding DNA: TGTGCCAGCACCGAAGAGACAGGGTCCTACAATGAGCAGTTCTTC. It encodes CASTEETGSYNEQFF.

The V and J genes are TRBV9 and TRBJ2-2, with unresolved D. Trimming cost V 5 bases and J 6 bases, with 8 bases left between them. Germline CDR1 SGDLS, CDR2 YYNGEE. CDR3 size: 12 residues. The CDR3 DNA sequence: TGTGCCAGCAGGAACTATCCCGGGGAGCTGTTTTTT. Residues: CASRNYPGELFF.

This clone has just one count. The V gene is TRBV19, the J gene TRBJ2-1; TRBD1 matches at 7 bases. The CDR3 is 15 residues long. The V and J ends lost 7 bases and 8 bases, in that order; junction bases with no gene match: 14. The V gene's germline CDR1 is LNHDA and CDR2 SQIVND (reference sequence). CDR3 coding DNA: TGTGCCAGTATCAATTTAGGGGGCAATGAGGATGAGCAGTTCTTC. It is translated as CASINLGGNEDEQFF.

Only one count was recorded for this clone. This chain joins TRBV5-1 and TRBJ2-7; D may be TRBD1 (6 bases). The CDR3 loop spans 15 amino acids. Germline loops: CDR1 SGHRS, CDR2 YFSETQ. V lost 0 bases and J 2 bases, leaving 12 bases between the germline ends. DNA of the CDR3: TGCGCCAGCAGCTTGGTGGGGGCCCCCACCTACGAGCAGTACTTC. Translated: CASSLVGAPTYEQYF.

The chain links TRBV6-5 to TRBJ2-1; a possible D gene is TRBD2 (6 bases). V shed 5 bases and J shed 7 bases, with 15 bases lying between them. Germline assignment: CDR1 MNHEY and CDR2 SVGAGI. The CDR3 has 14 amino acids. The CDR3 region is CASSPSSSGNEQFF. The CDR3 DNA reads TGTGCCAGCAGTCCAAGTAGTAGCGGAAATGAGCAGTTCTTC.

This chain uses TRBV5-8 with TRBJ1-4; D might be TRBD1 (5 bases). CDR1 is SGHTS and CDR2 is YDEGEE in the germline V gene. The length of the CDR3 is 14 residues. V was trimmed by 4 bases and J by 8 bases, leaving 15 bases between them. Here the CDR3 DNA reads TGTGCCAGCAGCCAGATTACAGGCGGCGAAAAACTGTTTTTT. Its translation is CASSQITGGEKLFF.

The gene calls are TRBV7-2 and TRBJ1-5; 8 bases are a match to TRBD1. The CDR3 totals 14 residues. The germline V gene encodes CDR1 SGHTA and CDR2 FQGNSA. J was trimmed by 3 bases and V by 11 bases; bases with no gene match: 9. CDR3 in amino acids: CAWGQGADNQPQHF. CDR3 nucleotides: TGTGCCTGGGGGCAGGGGGCCGACAATCAGCCCCAGCATTTT. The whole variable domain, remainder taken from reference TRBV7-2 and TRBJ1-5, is GAGVSQSPSNKVTEKGKDVELRCDPISGHTALYWYRQSLGQGLEFLIYFQGNSAPDKSGLPSDRFSAERTGGSVSTLTIQRTQQEDSAVYLCAWGQGADNQPQHFGDGTRLSIL.

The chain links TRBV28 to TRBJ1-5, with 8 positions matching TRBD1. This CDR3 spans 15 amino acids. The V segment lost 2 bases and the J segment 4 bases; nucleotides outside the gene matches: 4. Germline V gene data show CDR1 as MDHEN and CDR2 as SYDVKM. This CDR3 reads CASSLRQGFNQPQHF. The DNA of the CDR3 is TGTGCCAGCAGTTTACGACAGGGGTTTAATCAGCCCCAGCATTTT.